This T cell receptor beta chain originates from a study of blood T cell repertoires in COVID-19. Whole-study context: Sites across the United States, Italy and Spain contributed samples from acute and convalescent COVID-19. Nucleic acid was either cDNA or gDNA, and it came from T cells, B-cell-depleted T cells, or PBMCs.

In the authors' workflow: Nucleated cell counts were estimated from reference gene primer amplification. The assay was immunoSEQ multiplex PCR, and TCRdb's table has in-frame clones only and misses some. That table furnishes V, J and clone size, whereas the DNA furnished D and trimming. Of about 310,000 clones in the sample, over 75% were seen once. The germline V gene encodes CDR1 MNHEY and CDR2 SMNVEV (reference sequence). The V end was cut by 3 bases, the J end by 7 bases, with 9 bases between. The CDR3 runs 13 residues. This chain uses TRBV27 with TRBJ1-4, with D possibly being TRBD1 (5 bases). The sequencing input was peripheral blood. The clonotype comes from a woman between 45 and 65 years old who had recovered from COVID-19. The CDR3 spells CASSFGGGEKLFF. The CDR3 region has the DNA TGTGCCAGCAGTTTTGGCGGGGGTGAAAAACTGTTTTTT.